Shown below are 5 T cell receptor beta chains from a single sample sequenced in a study of blood T cell repertoires in COVID-19. Only in-frame clones appear in the TCRdb table, and some are missing; sequencing was by immunoSEQ multiplex PCR. The table shows about 44,000 clones, with around 84% occurring only once. The sample was peripheral blood. The receptor set was obtained from a human donor in a cohort sampled during active COVID-19.

This clone was found once. The rearrangement uses TRBV6-4 and TRBJ2-5; 8 bases agree with TRBD1. In germline, CDR1 is MRHNA, CDR2 SNTAGT. CDR3 length equals 15 residues. Trimming removed 6 bases from V and 2 bases from J; junction bases left unmatched: 8. CDR3 coding DNA: TGTGCCAGCAGGAGGACAGGGATCTCTCAAGAGACCCAGTACTTC. This gives the protein CASRRTGISQETQYF.

The genes are TRBV28 and TRBJ2-7, with 8 nucleotides matching TRBD2. This CDR3 contains 13 residues. CDR1 MDHEN and CDR2 SYDVKM come from the germline V gene. J gave up 2 bases and V 5 bases, and 2 bases lay outside the gene matches. The CDR3 bases are TGTGCCAGCAGTCGGACTAGCCCCTACGAGCAGTACGTC. Its translation: CASSRTSPYEQYV.

The CDR3 coding sequence is TGCAGTGCTAGTCTCGTCTCTCAGGCTCCGGAGACCCAGTACTTC. Encoded protein: CSASLVSQAPETQYF. The genes are TRBV20-1 and TRBJ2-5, with D unresolved. Deletions cut 3 bases from V and 5 bases from J, with 19 bases between. The CDR3 length is 15 residues. CDR1 is DFQATT, CDR2 SNEGSKA, per germline (reference sequence).

V and J are TRBV30 and TRBJ2-7; D call uncertain. The V gene's germline CDR1 is GTSNPN and CDR2 SVGIG (reference sequence). This CDR3 is built from 15 residues. V lost 2 bases and J lost 7, with 21 bases in between. The CDR3: CAWSSGSHRLTEQYF. CDR3 in DNA: TGTGCCTGGAGTTCCGGGTCGCACCGCCTTACGGAGCAGTACTTC.

This clone was seen only once. The chain is built from TRBV4-2 and TRBJ1-1; 11 bases agree with TRBD1. The germline gives CDR1 LGHNA, CDR2 YNFKEQ. V was clipped by 3 bases and J by 6 bases; unmatched bases: 0. The CDR3 has 13 residues. The CDR3 nucleotides are TGTGCCAGCAGCCAGGGACAGGGGGCTGAAGCTTTCTTT. This codes for CASSQGQGAEAFF.